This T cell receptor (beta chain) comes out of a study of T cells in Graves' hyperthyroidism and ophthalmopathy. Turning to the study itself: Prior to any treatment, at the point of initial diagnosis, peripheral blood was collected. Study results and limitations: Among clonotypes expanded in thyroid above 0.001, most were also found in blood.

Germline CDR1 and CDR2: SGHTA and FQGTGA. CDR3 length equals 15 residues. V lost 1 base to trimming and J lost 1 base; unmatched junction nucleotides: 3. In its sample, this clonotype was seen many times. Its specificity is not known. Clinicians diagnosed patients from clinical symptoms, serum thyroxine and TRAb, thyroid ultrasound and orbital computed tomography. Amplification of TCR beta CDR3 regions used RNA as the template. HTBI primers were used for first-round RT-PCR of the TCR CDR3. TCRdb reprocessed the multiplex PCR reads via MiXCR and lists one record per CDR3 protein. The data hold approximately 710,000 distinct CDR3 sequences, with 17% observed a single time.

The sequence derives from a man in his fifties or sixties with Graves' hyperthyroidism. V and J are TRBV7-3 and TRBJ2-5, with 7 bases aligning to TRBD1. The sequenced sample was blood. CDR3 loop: CASSLMTGSQETQYF. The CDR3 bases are TGTGCCAGCAGCTTAATGACAGGGAGCCAAGAGACCCAGTACTTC.